These T cell receptor beta chains were read from a single sample in a study of T cells in tuberculosis. Profiling relied on immunoSEQ multiplex PCR, and the TCRdb table lists in-frame clones only, not all of them. The data hold 25,000 to 35,000 clones, with about 91% observed a single time. Sequencing used PBMCs, obtained at tuberculosis diagnosis. The receptors derive from an adult with tuberculosis. Both conserved end residues are part of each CDR3. D genes are given only for firm matches. Clone size is given for some rows only: seen once, a few or many times, or a class if the clone is expanded.

cdr3_nt: TGTGCCAGCAGTGAATCAGGGGTGAGCAATCAGCCCCAGCATTTT
cdr3_aa: CASSESGVSNQPQHF
v_call: TRBV6-1
j_call: TRBJ1-5
clone_size: few
d_call: NA

cdr3_nt: TGTGCCAGCAGCTCTCGCAGCGGACAGGGATACTACGAGCAGTACTTC
cdr3_aa: CASSSRSGQGYYEQYF
v_call: TRBV9
j_call: TRBJ2-7
clone_size: NA
d_call: TRBD1

cdr3_nt: TGTGCCAGCAGAACAGGGGACAACAATCAGCCCCAGCATTTT
cdr3_aa: CASRTGDNNQPQHF
v_call: TRBV6-1
j_call: TRBJ1-5
clone_size: NA
d_call: TRBD1

cdr3_nt: TGTGCCAGTAGTACCAACAGGGTAGGGCTGTACGAGCAGTACTTC
cdr3_aa: CASSTNRVGLYEQYF
v_call: TRBV19
j_call: TRBJ2-7
clone_size: NA
d_call: NA

cdr3_nt: TGTGCCAGCAGTTTTCGGGGGAGCAATCAGCCCCAGCATTTT
cdr3_aa: CASSFRGSNQPQHF
v_call: TRBV27
j_call: TRBJ1-5
clone_size: NA
d_call: NA

cdr3_nt: TGCGCCAGCAGCCAAGGTCGGGACAAGAACACTGAAGCTTTCTTT
cdr3_aa: CASSQGRDKNTEAFF
v_call: TRBV4-1
j_call: TRBJ1-1
clone_size: NA
d_call: NA

cdr3_nt: TGTGCCAGTAGTATAGTGAGCCCCCAGGACTATGGCTACACCTTC
cdr3_aa: CASSIVSPQDYGYTF
v_call: TRBV19
j_call: TRBJ1-2
clone_size: NA
d_call: NA

cdr3_nt: TGTGCCAGCAGCCAGGGACACAGCACAGATACGCAGTATTTT
cdr3_aa: CASSQGHSTDTQYF
v_call: TRBV4-2
j_call: TRBJ2-3
clone_size: NA
d_call: NA

cdr3_nt: TGTGCCAGCAGTGAGGGGCCGGTTACTACAACTAATGAAAAACTGTTTTTT
cdr3_aa: CASSEGPVTTTNEKLFF
v_call: TRBV2
j_call: TRBJ1-4
clone_size: NA
d_call: NA

cdr3_nt: TGTGCCAGCAGCATAGGGAGGACTAATGAAAAACTGTTTTTT
cdr3_aa: CASSIGRTNEKLFF
v_call: TRBV11-2
j_call: TRBJ1-4
clone_size: NA
d_call: NA

cdr3_nt: TGTGCCAGCAGTTTAATGAGGGAGGGAGAGACCCAGTACTTC
cdr3_aa: CASSLMREGETQYF
v_call: TRBV27
j_call: TRBJ2-5
clone_size: NA
d_call: TRBD2

cdr3_nt: TGTGCCAGCAGCGATAGACCGGGGTCCCCCTACGAGCAGTACTTC
cdr3_aa: CASSDRPGSPYEQYF
v_call: TRBV9
j_call: TRBJ2-7
clone_size: NA
d_call: NA

cdr3_nt: TGTGCCACCAGCAGAGCCGGGGGGACCCAGTACTTC
cdr3_aa: CATSRAGGTQYF
v_call: TRBV15
j_call: TRBJ2-5
clone_size: NA
d_call: NA

cdr3_nt: TGTGCCACCTCTACAGGGGGGTTATACAATGAGCAGTTCTTC
cdr3_aa: CATSTGGLYNEQFF
v_call: TRBV15
j_call: TRBJ2-1
clone_size: NA
d_call: TRBD1

cdr3_nt: TGTGCCAGCAGCTTGGCCTGGGACAGGGGAAGCCCTGAAGCTTTCTTT
cdr3_aa: CASSLAWDRGSPEAFF
v_call: TRBV5-4
j_call: TRBJ1-1
clone_size: NA
d_call: TRBD1

cdr3_nt: TGTGCCAGTAGTCCTAAAATGAACACTGAAGCTTTCTTT
cdr3_aa: CASSPKMNTEAFF
v_call: TRBV19
j_call: TRBJ1-1
clone_size: NA
d_call: NA

cdr3_nt: TGTGCCAGCAGTGAAGGACAGGGCTATGGCTACACCTTC
cdr3_aa: CASSEGQGYGYTF
v_call: TRBV25-1
j_call: TRBJ1-2
clone_size: NA
d_call: TRBD1

cdr3_nt: TGTGCCTGGAGTGCCGGGGGTGAGCAGTTCTTC
cdr3_aa: CAWSAGGEQFF
v_call: TRBV30
j_call: TRBJ2-1
clone_size: NA
d_call: NA

cdr3_nt: TGCGCCAGCAGCCTATTTGGTGTGGATCAGCCCCAGCATTTT
cdr3_aa: CASSLFGVDQPQHF
v_call: TRBV5-1
j_call: TRBJ1-5
clone_size: NA
d_call: NA

cdr3_nt: TGTGCCAGCAGTTCCCCCAGGGGGACCGGGGAGCTGTTTTTT
cdr3_aa: CASSSPRGTGELFF
v_call: TRBV6-5
j_call: TRBJ2-2
clone_size: NA
d_call: TRBD1

cdr3_nt: TGTGCCAGCAGCAAGAACCCGGGACTAGCGGGAGGGCCGTCCGAGCAGTACTTC
cdr3_aa: CASSKNPGLAGGPSEQYF
v_call: TRBV7-3
j_call: TRBJ2-7
clone_size: NA
d_call: TRBD2

cdr3_nt: TGTGCCAGTAGTATAGGAACGACAGTTCTAGGGGCCTACGAGCAGTACTTC
cdr3_aa: CASSIGTTVLGAYEQYF
v_call: TRBV19
j_call: TRBJ2-7
clone_size: NA
d_call: NA

cdr3_nt: TGTGCCAGCAGTCAATGGCAGTCCTACGAGCAGTACTTC
cdr3_aa: CASSQWQSYEQYF
v_call: TRBV6-5
j_call: TRBJ2-7
clone_size: NA
d_call: NA

cdr3_nt: TGTGCCAGCAGCGCCCGACAGGGGATGGAGACCCAGTACTTC
cdr3_aa: CASSARQGMETQYF
v_call: TRBV9
j_call: TRBJ2-5
clone_size: NA
d_call: TRBD1

cdr3_nt: TGTGCCATCACAGGGGACCGAGACACTGAAGCTTTCTTT
cdr3_aa: CAITGDRDTEAFF
v_call: TRBV10-3
j_call: TRBJ1-1
clone_size: NA
d_call: NA

cdr3_nt: TGCGCCAGCAGCGGCAGACAGGGGGCATACAATGAGCAGTTCTTC
cdr3_aa: CASSGRQGAYNEQFF
v_call: TRBV5-1
j_call: TRBJ2-1
clone_size: once
d_call: TRBD1

cdr3_nt: TGTGCCATCAGTGAAGAGGGCAGGAACGAGCAGTACTTC
cdr3_aa: CAISEEGRNEQYF
v_call: TRBV10-3
j_call: TRBJ2-7
clone_size: NA
d_call: NA

cdr3_nt: TGTGCCAGCAGTGTCCGGACAGGGGCGGTCTATGGCTACACCTTC
cdr3_aa: CASSVRTGAVYGYTF
v_call: TRBV25-1
j_call: TRBJ1-2
clone_size: NA
d_call: TRBD1

cdr3_nt: TGTGCCAGCAGCCAAATTCAGCTAGCGGGATTGAACGAGCAGTACTTC
cdr3_aa: CASSQIQLAGLNEQYF
v_call: TRBV7-2
j_call: TRBJ2-7
clone_size: once
d_call: TRBD2

cdr3_nt: TGTGCCAGCATGAGGACAGGGGGTATAGGTGAGCAGTTCTTC
cdr3_aa: CASMRTGGIGEQFF
v_call: TRBV2
j_call: TRBJ2-1
clone_size: NA
d_call: TRBD1

cdr3_nt: TGCGCCAGCAGCCAAGATGGCCGGGGGGCTGGGGGCTACACCTTC
cdr3_aa: CASSQDGRGAGGYTF
v_call: TRBV4-3
j_call: TRBJ1-2
clone_size: NA
d_call: NA

cdr3_nt: TGCGCCAGCAGCCAAACAAAGTCCGGGACAGGGGTAGTCGGCACTGAAGCTTTCTTT
cdr3_aa: CASSQTKSGTGVVGTEAFF
v_call: TRBV4-1
j_call: TRBJ1-1
clone_size: NA
d_call: TRBD1

cdr3_nt: TGTGCCAGCAGTTGGACAGGGGAGGTAGACCACGAGCAGTACTTC
cdr3_aa: CASSWTGEVDHEQYF
v_call: TRBV6-6
j_call: TRBJ2-7
clone_size: NA
d_call: TRBD1

cdr3_nt: TGTGCCTTTAAAGACTTTAACGATCAGCCCCAGCATTTT
cdr3_aa: CAFKDFNDQPQHF
v_call: TRBV30
j_call: TRBJ1-5
clone_size: medium-sized
d_call: NA

cdr3_nt: TGTGCCAGCACCCGGGGAGCAGAGACCCAGTACTTC
cdr3_aa: CASTRGAETQYF
v_call: TRBV13
j_call: TRBJ2-5
clone_size: once
d_call: NA

cdr3_nt: TGTGCCACGCGACCGGCGAGCAGCGGGAGGGCCTACGATGAGCAGTTCTTC
cdr3_aa: CATRPASSGRAYDEQFF
v_call: TRBV5-4
j_call: TRBJ2-1
clone_size: NA
d_call: TRBD2

cdr3_nt: TGTGCCAGCAGTGGGACAGGGAGTTCACCCCTCCACTTT
cdr3_aa: CASSGTGSSPLHF
v_call: TRBV27
j_call: TRBJ1-6
clone_size: NA
d_call: TRBD1